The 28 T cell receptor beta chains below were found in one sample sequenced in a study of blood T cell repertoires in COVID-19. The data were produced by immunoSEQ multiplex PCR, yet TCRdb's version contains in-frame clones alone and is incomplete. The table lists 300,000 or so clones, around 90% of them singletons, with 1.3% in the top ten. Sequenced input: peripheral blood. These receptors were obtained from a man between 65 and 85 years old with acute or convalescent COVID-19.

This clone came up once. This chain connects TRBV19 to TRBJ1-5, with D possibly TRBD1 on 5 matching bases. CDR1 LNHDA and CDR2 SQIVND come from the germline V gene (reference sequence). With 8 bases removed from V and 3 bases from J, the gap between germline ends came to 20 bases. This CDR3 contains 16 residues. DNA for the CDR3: TGTGCCAGTGCCTCGTCGAGACAGACCATCAATCAGCCCCAGCATTTT. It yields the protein CASASSRQTINQPQHF.

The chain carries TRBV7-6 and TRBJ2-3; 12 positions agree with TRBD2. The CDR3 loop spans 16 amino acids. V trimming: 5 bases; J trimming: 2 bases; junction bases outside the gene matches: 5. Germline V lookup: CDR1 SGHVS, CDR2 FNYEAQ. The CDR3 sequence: CASSKLAGGVTDTQYF. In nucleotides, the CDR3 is TGTGCCAGCAGCAAACTAGCGGGAGGTGTCACAGATACGCAGTATTTT.

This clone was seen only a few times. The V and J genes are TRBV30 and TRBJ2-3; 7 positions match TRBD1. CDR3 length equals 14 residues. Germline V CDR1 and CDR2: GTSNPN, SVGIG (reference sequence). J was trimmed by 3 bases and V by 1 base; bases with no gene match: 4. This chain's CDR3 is CAWSETGITDTQYF. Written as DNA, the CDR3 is TGTGCCTGGAGTGAGACAGGGATTACAGATACGCAGTATTTT.

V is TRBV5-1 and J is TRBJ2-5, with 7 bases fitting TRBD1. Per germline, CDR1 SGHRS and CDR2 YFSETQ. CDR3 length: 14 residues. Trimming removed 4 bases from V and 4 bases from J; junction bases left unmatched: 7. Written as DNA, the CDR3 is TGCGCCAGCAGCCCGCCGGGACAGACAGAGACCCAGTACTTC. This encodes CASSPPGQTETQYF.

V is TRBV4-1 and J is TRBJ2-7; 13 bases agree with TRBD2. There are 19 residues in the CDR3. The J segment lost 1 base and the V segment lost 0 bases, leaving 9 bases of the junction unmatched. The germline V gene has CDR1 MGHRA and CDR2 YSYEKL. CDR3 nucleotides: TGCGCCAGCAGCCAAGAAAGGGGACTAGCGGGGCGTCATTCCTACGAGCAGTACTTC. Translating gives CASSQERGLAGRHSYEQYF.

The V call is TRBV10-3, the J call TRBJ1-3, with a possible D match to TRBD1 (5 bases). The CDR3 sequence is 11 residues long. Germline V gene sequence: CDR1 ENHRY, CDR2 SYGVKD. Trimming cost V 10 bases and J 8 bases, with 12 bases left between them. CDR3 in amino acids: CATGQGDTIYF. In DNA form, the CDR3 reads TGTGCCACAGGACAAGGTGACACCATATATTTT.

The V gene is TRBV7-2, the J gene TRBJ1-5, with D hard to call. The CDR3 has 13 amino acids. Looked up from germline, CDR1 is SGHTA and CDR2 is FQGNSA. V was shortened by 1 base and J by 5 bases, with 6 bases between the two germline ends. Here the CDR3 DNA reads TGTGCCAGCAGCTTAGTTTTCGATCAGCCCCAGCATTTT. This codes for CASSLVFDQPQHF.

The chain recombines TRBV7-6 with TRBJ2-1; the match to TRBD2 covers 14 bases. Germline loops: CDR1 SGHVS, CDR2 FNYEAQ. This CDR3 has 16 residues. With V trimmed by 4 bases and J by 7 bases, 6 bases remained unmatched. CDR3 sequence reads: CASSSGTSGSLNEQFF. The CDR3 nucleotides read TGTGCCAGCAGCTCCGGGACTAGCGGGAGTCTAAATGAGCAGTTCTTC.

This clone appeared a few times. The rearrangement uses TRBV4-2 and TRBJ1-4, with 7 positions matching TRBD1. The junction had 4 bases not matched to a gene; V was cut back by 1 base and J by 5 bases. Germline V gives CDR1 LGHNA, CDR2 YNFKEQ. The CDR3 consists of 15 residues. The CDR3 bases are TGTGCCAGCAGCCAAGGGGACAGAGAAAATGAAAAACTGTTTTTT. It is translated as CASSQGDRENEKLFF.

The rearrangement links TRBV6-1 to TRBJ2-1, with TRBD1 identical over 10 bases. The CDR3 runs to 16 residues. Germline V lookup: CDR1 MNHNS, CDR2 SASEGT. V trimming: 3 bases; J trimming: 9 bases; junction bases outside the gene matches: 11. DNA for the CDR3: TGTGCCAGCAGTGAGGGGGACAGGGGCGCGTTAGGTGAGCAGTTCTTC. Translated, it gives CASSEGDRGALGEQFF.

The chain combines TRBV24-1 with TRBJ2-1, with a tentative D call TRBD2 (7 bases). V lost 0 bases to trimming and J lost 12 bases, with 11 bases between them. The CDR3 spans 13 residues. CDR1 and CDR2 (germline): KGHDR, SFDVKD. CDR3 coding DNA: TGTGCCACCAGTGATTTGAAGGGGGAGGGGCAGTTCTTC. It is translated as CATSDLKGEGQFF.

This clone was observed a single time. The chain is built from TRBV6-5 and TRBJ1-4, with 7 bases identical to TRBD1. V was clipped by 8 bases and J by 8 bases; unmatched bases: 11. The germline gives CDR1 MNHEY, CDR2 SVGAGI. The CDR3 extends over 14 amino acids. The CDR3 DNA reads TGTGCCAGCCGAGGGACAGCCGCCTTGGAAAAACTGTTTTTT. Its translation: CASRGTAALEKLFF.

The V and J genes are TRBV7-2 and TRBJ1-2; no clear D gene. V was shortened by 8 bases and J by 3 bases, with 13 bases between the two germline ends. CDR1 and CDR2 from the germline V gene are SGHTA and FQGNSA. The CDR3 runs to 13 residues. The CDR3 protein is CASHWFSDYGYTF. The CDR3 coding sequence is TGTGCCAGCCATTGGTTCAGCGACTATGGCTACACCTTC.

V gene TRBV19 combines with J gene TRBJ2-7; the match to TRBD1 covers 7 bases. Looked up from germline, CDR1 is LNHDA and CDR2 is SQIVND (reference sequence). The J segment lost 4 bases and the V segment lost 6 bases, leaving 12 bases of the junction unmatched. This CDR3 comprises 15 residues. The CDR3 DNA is TGTGCCAGTAGGTCTCCGACAGGGCGAGGATACGAGCAGTACTTC. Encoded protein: CASRSPTGRGYEQYF.

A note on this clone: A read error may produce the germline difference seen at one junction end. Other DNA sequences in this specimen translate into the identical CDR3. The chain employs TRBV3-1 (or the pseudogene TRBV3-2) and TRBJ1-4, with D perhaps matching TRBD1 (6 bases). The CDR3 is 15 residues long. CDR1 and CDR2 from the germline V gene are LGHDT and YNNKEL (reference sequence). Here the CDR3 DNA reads TGCGCCAGCAGCCTAACAGAAGGACAGACGGGAAAACTGTTTTTT. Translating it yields CASSLTEGQTGKLFF.

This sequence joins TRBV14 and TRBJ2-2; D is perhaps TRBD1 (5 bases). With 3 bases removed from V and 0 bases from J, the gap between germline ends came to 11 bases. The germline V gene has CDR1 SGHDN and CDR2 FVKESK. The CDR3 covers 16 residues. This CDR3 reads CASSHKGAPNTGELFF. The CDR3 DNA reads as TGTGCCAGCAGCCATAAAGGGGCTCCGAACACCGGGGAGCTGTTTTTT. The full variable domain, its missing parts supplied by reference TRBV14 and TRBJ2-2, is EAGVTQFPSHSVIEKGQTVTLRCDPISGHDNLYWYRRVMGKEIKFLLHFVKESKQDESGMPNNRFLAERTGGTYSTLKVQPAELEDSGVYFCASSHKGAPNTGELFFGEGSRLTVL.

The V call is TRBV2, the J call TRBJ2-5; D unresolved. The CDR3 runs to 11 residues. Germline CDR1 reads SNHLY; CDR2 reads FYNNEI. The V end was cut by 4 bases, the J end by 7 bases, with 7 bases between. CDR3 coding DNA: TGTGCCAGCAGTGTAACGGGGACCCAGTACTTC. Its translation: CASSVTGTQYF.

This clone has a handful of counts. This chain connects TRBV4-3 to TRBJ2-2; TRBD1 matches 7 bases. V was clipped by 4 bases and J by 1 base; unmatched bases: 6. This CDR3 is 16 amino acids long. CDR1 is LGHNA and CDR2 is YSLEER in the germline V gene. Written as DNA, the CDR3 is TGCGCCAGCAGCCGGAATAACAGGGGGAACACCGGGGAGCTGTTTTTT. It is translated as CASSRNNRGNTGELFF.

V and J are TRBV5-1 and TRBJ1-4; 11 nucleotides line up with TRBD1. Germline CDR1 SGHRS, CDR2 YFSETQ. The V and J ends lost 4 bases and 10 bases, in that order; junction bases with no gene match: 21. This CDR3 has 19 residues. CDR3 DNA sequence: TGCGCCAGCAGCCCTGACCCGGGACAGGGGGTTGCTTCTTCTGGAAAACTGTTTTTT. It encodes CASSPDPGQGVASSGKLFF.

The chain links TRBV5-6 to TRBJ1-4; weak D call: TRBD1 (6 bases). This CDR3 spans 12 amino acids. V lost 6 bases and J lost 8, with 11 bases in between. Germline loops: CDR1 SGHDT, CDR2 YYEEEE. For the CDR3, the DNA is TGTGCCAGCACCAGCAGGGGCGAAAAACTGTTTTTT. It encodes CASTSRGEKLFF.

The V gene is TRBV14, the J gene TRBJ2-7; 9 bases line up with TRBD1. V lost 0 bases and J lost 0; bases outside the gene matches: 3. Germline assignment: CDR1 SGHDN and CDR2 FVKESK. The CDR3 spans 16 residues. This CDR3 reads CASSQDWGQGSYEQYF. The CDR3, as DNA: TGTGCCAGCAGCCAAGATTGGGGACAGGGCTCCTACGAGCAGTACTTC.

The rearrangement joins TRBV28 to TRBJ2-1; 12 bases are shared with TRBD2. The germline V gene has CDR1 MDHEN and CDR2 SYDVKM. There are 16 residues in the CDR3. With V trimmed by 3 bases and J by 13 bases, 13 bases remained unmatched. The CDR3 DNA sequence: TGTGCCAGCAGTTTTATTGGGCTAGCGGGAGGGTTTGACCAGTTCTTC. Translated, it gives CASSFIGLAGGFDQFF.

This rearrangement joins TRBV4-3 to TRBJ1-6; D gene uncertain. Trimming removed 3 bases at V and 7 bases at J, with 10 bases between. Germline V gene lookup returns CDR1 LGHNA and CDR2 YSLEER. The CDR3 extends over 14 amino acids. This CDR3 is CASSHTSGNSPLHF. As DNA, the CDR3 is TGCGCCAGCAGCCATACGTCAGGAAATTCACCCCTCCACTTT.

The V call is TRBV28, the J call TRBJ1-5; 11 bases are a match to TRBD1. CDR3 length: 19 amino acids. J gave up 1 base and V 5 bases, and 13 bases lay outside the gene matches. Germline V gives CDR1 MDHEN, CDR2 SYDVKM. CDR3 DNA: TGTGCCAGCAGTGACCTGGGACAGGGGGTGCTGAGGAGCAATCAGCCCCAGCATTTT. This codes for CASSDLGQGVLRSNQPQHF.

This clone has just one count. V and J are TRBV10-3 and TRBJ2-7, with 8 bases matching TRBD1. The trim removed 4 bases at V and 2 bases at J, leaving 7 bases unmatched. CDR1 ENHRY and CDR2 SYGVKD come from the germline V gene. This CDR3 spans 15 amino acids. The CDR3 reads CAISAQGAVPYEQYF. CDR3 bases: TGTGCCATCAGTGCGCAGGGGGCGGTCCCCTACGAGCAGTACTTC.

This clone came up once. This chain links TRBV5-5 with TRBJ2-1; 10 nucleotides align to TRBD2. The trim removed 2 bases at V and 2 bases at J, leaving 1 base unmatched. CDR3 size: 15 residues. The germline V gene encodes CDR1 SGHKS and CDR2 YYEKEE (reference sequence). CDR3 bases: TGTGCCAGCAGCTTAACTAGCGGGACCTACAATGAGCAGTTCTTC. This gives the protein CASSLTSGTYNEQFF.

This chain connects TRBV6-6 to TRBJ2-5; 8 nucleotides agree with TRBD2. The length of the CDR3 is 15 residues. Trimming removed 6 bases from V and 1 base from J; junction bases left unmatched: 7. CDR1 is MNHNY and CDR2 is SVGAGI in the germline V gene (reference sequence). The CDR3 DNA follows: TGTGCCAGCAGGGCTCAGCGGGGGATCCAAGAGACCCAGTACTTC. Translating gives CASRAQRGIQETQYF.

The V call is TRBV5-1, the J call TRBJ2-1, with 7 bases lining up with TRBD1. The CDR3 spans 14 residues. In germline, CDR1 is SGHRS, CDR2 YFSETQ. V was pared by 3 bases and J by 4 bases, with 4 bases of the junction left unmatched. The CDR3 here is CASSSLTGYNEQFF. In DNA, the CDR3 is TGCGCCAGCAGCTCCTTGACAGGGTACAATGAGCAGTTCTTC.